These T cell receptor beta chains were read from a single sample in a study of blood T cell repertoires in COVID-19. The protocol was immunoSEQ multiplex PCR, while the TCRdb copy is restricted to in-frame clones and leaves out a portion. The repertoire holds 150,000 to 200,000 clones, with over 75% as singletons. Sequenced input: peripheral blood. These receptors all come from a man between 65 and 85 years old who had recovered from COVID-19. Both conserved end residues are part of each CDR3. Each record gives: CDR3 length, J gene, V gene, clone size, D gene, CDR3 DNA, CDR3 protein. The D gene is left open where the match is weak. Expanded clones are given a class, and other clones once, few, many or no size at all.

CDR3 length: 17
J gene: TRBJ2-1
V gene: TRBV25-1
clone size: -
D gene: -
CDR3 DNA: TGTGCCAGCAGTGAATTCGGCTTTAGCGGTGCCTACAATGAGCAGTTCTTC
CDR3 protein: CASSEFGFSGAYNEQFF

CDR3 length: 15
J gene: TRBJ2-2
V gene: TRBV19
clone size: -
D gene: -
CDR3 DNA: TGTGCCAGTAGTATCAGGGGAGAGGACACCGGGGAGCTGTTTTTT
CDR3 protein: CASSIRGEDTGELFF

CDR3 length: 15
J gene: TRBJ1-6
V gene: TRBV9
clone size: -
D gene: TRBD1
CDR3 DNA: TGTGCCAGCAGCCCAGGACAGGGACCGAATTCACCCCTCCACTTT
CDR3 protein: CASSPGQGPNSPLHF

CDR3 length: 16
J gene: TRBJ1-6
V gene: TRBV6-6
clone size: -
D gene: -
CDR3 DNA: TGTGCCAGCAGCCGATCCGTGCGAGGGGGTAATTCACCCCTCCACTTT
CDR3 protein: CASSRSVRGGNSPLHF

CDR3 length: 16
J gene: TRBJ2-7
V gene: TRBV7-9
clone size: -
D gene: -
CDR3 DNA: TGTGCCAGCAGCCTTGCCAGGGTGTCAATTGTCTACGAGCAGTACTTC
CDR3 protein: CASSLARVSIVYEQYF

CDR3 length: 15
J gene: TRBJ2-3
V gene: TRBV28
clone size: -
D gene: TRBD2
CDR3 DNA: TGTGCCAGCAGTCCTCTAGCGGGAGGGAGGCGTACGCAGTATTTT
CDR3 protein: CASSPLAGGRRTQYF

CDR3 length: 14
J gene: TRBJ2-3
V gene: TRBV5-6
clone size: -
D gene: -
CDR3 DNA: TGTGCCAGCAGCTCACTAGGGAACACAGATACGCAGTATTTT
CDR3 protein: CASSSLGNTDTQYF

CDR3 length: 16
J gene: TRBJ2-2
V gene: TRBV18
clone size: -
D gene: TRBD1
CDR3 DNA: TGTGCCAGCTCACCACGAGGACAGGGAGGACCCGGGGAGCTGTTTTTT
CDR3 protein: CASSPRGQGGPGELFF

CDR3 length: 14
J gene: TRBJ2-7
V gene: TRBV5-1
clone size: -
D gene: -
CDR3 DNA: TGCGCCAGCAGCTTGGGGGACCCCAGGGAGGCGCAGTACTTC
CDR3 protein: CASSLGDPREAQYF

CDR3 length: 14
J gene: TRBJ1-4
V gene: TRBV6-6
clone size: -
D gene: TRBD1
CDR3 DNA: TGTGCCACCAGTCGGGGACAGGGGTATGAAAAACTGTTTTTT
CDR3 protein: CATSRGQGYEKLFF

CDR3 length: 16
J gene: TRBJ2-2
V gene: TRBV10-3
clone size: -
D gene: TRBD2
CDR3 DNA: TGTGCCATCAGTGAGGGACTAGCGGGAGCGAACGGGGAGCTGTTTTTT
CDR3 protein: CAISEGLAGANGELFF

CDR3 length: 12
J gene: TRBJ2-2
V gene: TRBV6-4
clone size: -
D gene: -
CDR3 DNA: TGTGCCAGCAGGGCTAACACCGGGGAGCTGTTTTTT
CDR3 protein: CASRANTGELFF

CDR3 length: 16
J gene: TRBJ2-1
V gene: TRBV10-1
clone size: -
D gene: TRBD2
CDR3 DNA: TGCGCCAGCCAAGGTTTTGGGGGAGGGTTTTTCAATGAGCAGTTCTTC
CDR3 protein: CASQGFGGGFFNEQFF

CDR3 length: 13
J gene: TRBJ1-5
V gene: TRBV24-1
clone size: -
D gene: -
CDR3 DNA: TGTGCCACCAGTGTCACGGGCAATCAGCCCCAGCATTTT
CDR3 protein: CATSVTGNQPQHF

CDR3 length: 15
J gene: TRBJ2-7
V gene: TRBV19
clone size: -
D gene: -
CDR3 DNA: TGTGCCAGTAGTTTCCGGTTAGACAGAGTCTACGAGCAGTACTTC
CDR3 protein: CASSFRLDRVYEQYF

CDR3 length: 13
J gene: TRBJ1-2
V gene: TRBV28
clone size: -
D gene: TRBD1
CDR3 DNA: TGTGCCAGCAGCAAAGGGGGCAGCTATGGCTACACCTTC
CDR3 protein: CASSKGGSYGYTF

CDR3 length: 12
J gene: TRBJ1-1
V gene: TRBV20-1
clone size: -
D gene: -
CDR3 DNA: TGCAGTGCTAGTGGTAGCCCCACTGAAGCTTTCTTT
CDR3 protein: CSASGSPTEAFF

CDR3 length: 12
J gene: TRBJ2-1
V gene: TRBV29-1
clone size: once
D gene: TRBD2
CDR3 DNA: TGCAGCGTGATAGCGGGAGTGGATGAGCAGTTCTTC
CDR3 protein: CSVIAGVDEQFF

CDR3 length: 14
J gene: TRBJ1-6
V gene: TRBV19
clone size: -
D gene: -
CDR3 DNA: TGTGCCAGTAGACCGGGACATGGGAATTCACCCCTCCACTTT
CDR3 protein: CASRPGHGNSPLHF

CDR3 length: 17
J gene: TRBJ1-6
V gene: TRBV6-2/TRBV6-3
clone size: -
D gene: -
CDR3 DNA: TGTGCCAGCAGTTATTTGTTCGAGAGCTCCTATAATTCACCCCTCCACTTT
CDR3 protein: CASSYLFESSYNSPLHF

CDR3 length: 18
J gene: TRBJ2-2
V gene: TRBV7-6
clone size: -
D gene: TRBD2
CDR3 DNA: TGTGCCAGCAGCTGGAACATCCTAGCGGGTTCTGTGGCCGGGGAGCTGTTTTTT
CDR3 protein: CASSWNILAGSVAGELFF

CDR3 length: 15
J gene: TRBJ2-5
V gene: TRBV15
clone size: -
D gene: -
CDR3 DNA: TGTGCCACCAGCAGAGCCCCGCAGGGAGGAGAGACCCAGTACTTC
CDR3 protein: CATSRAPQGGETQYF

CDR3 length: 12
J gene: TRBJ2-2
V gene: TRBV2
clone size: -
D gene: -
CDR3 DNA: TGTGCCAGCAGTACAGACACCGGGGAGCTGTTTTTT
CDR3 protein: CASSTDTGELFF

CDR3 length: 18
J gene: TRBJ2-5
V gene: TRBV6-2/TRBV6-3
clone size: -
D gene: TRBD2
CDR3 DNA: TGTGCCAGCAGTTACCGCCTAGCGGGACCTGGGGGCAGAGAGACCCAGTACTTC
CDR3 protein: CASSYRLAGPGGRETQYF

CDR3 length: 16
J gene: TRBJ2-3
V gene: TRBV10-1
clone size: -
D gene: TRBD1
CDR3 DNA: TGCGCCAGCAGTGACCCCCGGGACAGGGGCACAGATACGCAGTATTTT
CDR3 protein: CASSDPRDRGTDTQYF

CDR3 length: 11
J gene: TRBJ2-5
V gene: TRBV2
clone size: -
D gene: -
CDR3 DNA: TGTGCGACCAGGGGGGAAGAGACCCAGTACTTC
CDR3 protein: CATRGEETQYF

CDR3 length: 15
J gene: TRBJ2-7
V gene: TRBV30
clone size: -
D gene: TRBD2
CDR3 DNA: TGTGCCTGGGTATACTGGACTAGCGGATTCTACGAGCAGTACTTC
CDR3 protein: CAWVYWTSGFYEQYF

CDR3 length: 16
J gene: TRBJ2-1
V gene: TRBV18
clone size: -
D gene: -
CDR3 DNA: TGTGCCAGCTCACCCCAGGCGGGGGCGTCCTACAATGAGCAGTTCTTC
CDR3 protein: CASSPQAGASYNEQFF

CDR3 length: 17
J gene: TRBJ2-3
V gene: TRBV5-8
clone size: -
D gene: TRBD2
CDR3 DNA: TGTGCCAGCACCGAACTCATAGCGGGAGGAGTGGAAGATACGCAGTATTTT
CDR3 protein: CASTELIAGGVEDTQYF

CDR3 length: 15
J gene: TRBJ2-7
V gene: TRBV9
clone size: -
D gene: -
CDR3 DNA: TGTGCCAGCAGCGTAGGAGCAGGGGGGACCTACGAGCAGTACTTC
CDR3 protein: CASSVGAGGTYEQYF

CDR3 length: 16
J gene: TRBJ2-2
V gene: TRBV5-1
clone size: -
D gene: TRBD1
CDR3 DNA: TGCGCCAGCAGCTCTACAGTTACAGGGGGTGGCGGGGAGCTGTTTTTT
CDR3 protein: CASSSTVTGGGGELFF

CDR3 length: 16
J gene: TRBJ2-5
V gene: TRBV28
clone size: -
D gene: TRBD2
CDR3 DNA: TGTGCCAGCAGTTTGGGAGGGGCGGGGGAACAAGAGACCCAGTACTTC
CDR3 protein: CASSLGGAGEQETQYF

CDR3 length: 11
J gene: TRBJ1-1
V gene: TRBV30
clone size: -
D gene: TRBD1
CDR3 DNA: TGTGCCTGGGCAGGACAGGGTGAAGCTTTCTTT
CDR3 protein: CAWAGQGEAFF

CDR3 length: 15
J gene: TRBJ2-1
V gene: TRBV10-3
clone size: -
D gene: TRBD1
CDR3 DNA: TGTGCCATCAGTTCACAGGGGCCTTCCTACAATGAGCAGTTCTTC
CDR3 protein: CAISSQGPSYNEQFF

CDR3 length: 14
J gene: TRBJ2-1
V gene: TRBV10-2
clone size: once
D gene: -
CDR3 DNA: TGCGCCAGCAGTGAACAGGGAGCGAGGAATGAGCAGTTCTTC
CDR3 protein: CASSEQGARNEQFF

CDR3 length: 15
J gene: TRBJ2-3
V gene: TRBV19
clone size: -
D gene: -
CDR3 DNA: TGTGCCAGTAGTACCGACCTACTAGAGGCAGATACGCAGTATTTT
CDR3 protein: CASSTDLLEADTQYF

CDR3 length: 15
J gene: TRBJ2-1
V gene: TRBV14
clone size: -
D gene: -
CDR3 DNA: TGTGCCAGCAGCCACCCTTTCCCCCCCTACAATGAGCAGTTCTTC
CDR3 protein: CASSHPFPPYNEQFF

CDR3 length: 18
J gene: TRBJ2-1
V gene: TRBV27
clone size: -
D gene: TRBD2
CDR3 DNA: TGTGCCAGCAGTTTATCGGCTAGCGGGGGCCCATCCTACAATGAGCAGTTCTTC
CDR3 protein: CASSLSASGGPSYNEQFF

CDR3 length: 16
J gene: TRBJ2-7
V gene: TRBV5-4
clone size: -
D gene: TRBD1
CDR3 DNA: TGTGCCAGCAGCTTGGTGATAGGACAGGGGAGCTACGAGCAGTACTTC
CDR3 protein: CASSLVIGQGSYEQYF

CDR3 length: 14
J gene: TRBJ2-1
V gene: TRBV18
clone size: -
D gene: -
CDR3 DNA: TGTGCCAGCTCACCTCCGAACCTCTCTATTGAGCAGTTCTTC
CDR3 protein: CASSPPNLSIEQFF

CDR3 length: 13
J gene: TRBJ1-2
V gene: TRBV7-9
clone size: -
D gene: TRBD1
CDR3 DNA: TGTGCCAGCAGCCCAACAGGGGGGGATGGCTACACCTTC
CDR3 protein: CASSPTGGDGYTF

CDR3 length: 13
J gene: TRBJ2-3
V gene: TRBV7-2
clone size: -
D gene: -
CDR3 DNA: TGTGCCAGCAGCTTAAGGGAGCCAGATACGCAGTATTTT
CDR3 protein: CASSLREPDTQYF

CDR3 length: 14
J gene: TRBJ1-5
V gene: TRBV11-2
clone size: -
D gene: -
CDR3 DNA: TGTGCCAGCAGCGCCGGGACAAGCAATCAGCCCCAGCATTTT
CDR3 protein: CASSAGTSNQPQHF

CDR3 length: 14
J gene: TRBJ1-5
V gene: TRBV19
clone size: -
D gene: -
CDR3 DNA: TGTGCCAGTAATGGGCAGGGCGACCGTCAGCCCCAGCATTTT
CDR3 protein: CASNGQGDRQPQHF

CDR3 length: 13
J gene: TRBJ2-3
V gene: TRBV3-1/TRBV3-2
clone size: once
D gene: -
CDR3 DNA: TGTGCCAGCAGCCAAGCGGGAGCAGATACGCAGTATTTT
CDR3 protein: CASSQAGADTQYF

CDR3 length: 14
J gene: TRBJ2-7
V gene: TRBV28
clone size: -
D gene: TRBD2
CDR3 DNA: TGTGCCAGCAGTCCGACAGCTACAGCGGGAGGGCTGTACTTC
CDR3 protein: CASSPTATAGGLYF

CDR3 length: 14
J gene: TRBJ2-1
V gene: TRBV18
clone size: -
D gene: TRBD2
CDR3 DNA: TGTGCCAGCTCACCCACTAGCGGGAGCCATGAGCAGTTCTTC
CDR3 protein: CASSPTSGSHEQFF

CDR3 length: 11
J gene: TRBJ1-1
V gene: TRBV28
clone size: -
D gene: -
CDR3 DNA: TGTGCCAGCAGTTTAGGTAGGAGAGCTTTCTTT
CDR3 protein: CASSLGRRAFF

CDR3 length: 12
J gene: TRBJ2-5
V gene: TRBV7-6
clone size: once
D gene: -
CDR3 DNA: TGTGCCAGCAGCTCACAACAAGAGACCCAGTACTTC
CDR3 protein: CASSSQQETQYF